The present T cell receptor beta chain was sequenced within a study of shared clonotypes between healthy human individuals. From germline, CDR1 is SGHNT and CDR2 YYREEE (reference sequence). The junction had 4 bases not matched to a gene; V was cut back by 4 bases and J by 5 bases. The CDR3 runs 13 residues. Sequencing used immunoSEQ multiplex PCR; TCRdb keeps in-frame clones, though not all of them. The sample includes about 530,000 clones, about 95% of them seen just once. Source material: naive CD4+ T cells sorted from blood. Subset of the sample: CD45RA+ positively selected. This chain links TRBV5-4 with TRBJ1-1; TRBD1 matches 8 bases. The receptor's source is a woman under 40 in good health. CDR3 loop: CASSADRVTEAFF. CDR3 in DNA: TGTGCCAGCAGCGCGGACAGGGTGACTGAAGCTTTCTTT.